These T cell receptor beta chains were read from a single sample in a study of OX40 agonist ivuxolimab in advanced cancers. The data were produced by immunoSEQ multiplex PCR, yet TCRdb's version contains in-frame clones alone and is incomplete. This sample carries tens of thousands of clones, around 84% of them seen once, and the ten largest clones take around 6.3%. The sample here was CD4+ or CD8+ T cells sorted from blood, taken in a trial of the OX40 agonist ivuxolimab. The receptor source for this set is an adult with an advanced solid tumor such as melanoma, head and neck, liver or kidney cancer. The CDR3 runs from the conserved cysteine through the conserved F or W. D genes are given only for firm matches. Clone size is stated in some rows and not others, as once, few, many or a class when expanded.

CDR3 protein: CASGTGGNQPQHF
CDR3 DNA: TGTGCCAGCGGGACGGGAGGGAATCAGCCCCAGCATTTT
J gene: TRBJ1-5
clone size: NA
V gene: TRBV6-4
D gene: NA

CDR3 protein: CAAAGTEAFF
CDR3 DNA: TGTGCCGCCGCTGGAACTGAAGCTTTCTTT
J gene: TRBJ1-1
clone size: NA
V gene: TRBV2
D gene: NA

CDR3 protein: CASSLVGGGYEQYF
CDR3 DNA: TGTGCCAGCAGCTTAGTCGGAGGTGGTTACGAGCAGTACTTC
J gene: TRBJ2-7
clone size: NA
V gene: TRBV11-2
D gene: NA

CDR3 protein: CASSQAPSPLHF
CDR3 DNA: TGTGCCAGCAGCCAAGCTCCCTCACCCCTCCACTTT
J gene: TRBJ1-6
clone size: NA
V gene: TRBV11-2
D gene: NA

CDR3 protein: CASSFPDGQEDQYF
CDR3 DNA: TGTGCCAGCAGCTTTCCGGACGGCCAAGAAGACCAGTACTTC
J gene: TRBJ2-5
clone size: NA
V gene: TRBV7-2
D gene: NA

CDR3 protein: CSVGMVRQTEAFF
CDR3 DNA: TGCAGCGTTGGCATGGTTAGACAGACTGAAGCTTTCTTT
J gene: TRBJ1-1
clone size: NA
V gene: TRBV29-1
D gene: NA

CDR3 protein: CASSPPRDTQYF
CDR3 DNA: TGTGCCAGCAGCCCCCCTCGTGATACGCAGTATTTT
J gene: TRBJ2-3
clone size: NA
V gene: TRBV7-8
D gene: NA

CDR3 protein: CASSVGGSGVPYEQYF
CDR3 DNA: TGTGCCAGCAGCGTAGGAGGTAGCGGGGTCCCCTACGAGCAGTACTTC
J gene: TRBJ2-7
clone size: NA
V gene: TRBV9
D gene: TRBD2

CDR3 protein: CASSDCEVRNVDYGYTF
CDR3 DNA: TGTGCCAGCAGTGATTGTGAAGTTCGGAACGTCGACTATGGCTACACCTTC
J gene: TRBJ1-2
clone size: NA
V gene: TRBV11-3
D gene: NA

CDR3 protein: CASSLGQNQPQHF
CDR3 DNA: TGTGCCAGCAGCTTAGGACAAAATCAGCCCCAGCATTTT
J gene: TRBJ1-5
clone size: NA
V gene: TRBV11-2
D gene: NA

CDR3 protein: CASSVLPTGAGGYTF
CDR3 DNA: TGTGCCAGCAGCGTACTCCCGACAGGGGCGGGTGGCTACACCTTC
J gene: TRBJ1-2
clone size: few
V gene: TRBV5-8
D gene: TRBD1

CDR3 protein: CATNRDRDYGYTF
CDR3 DNA: TGTGCCACCAATCGAGACAGGGACTATGGCTACACCTTC
J gene: TRBJ1-2
clone size: NA
V gene: TRBV6-1
D gene: TRBD1

CDR3 protein: CASSFTGGGQPQHF
CDR3 DNA: TGCGCCAGCAGCTTTACAGGGGGCGGTCAGCCCCAGCATTTT
J gene: TRBJ1-5
clone size: NA
V gene: TRBV5-1
D gene: TRBD1

CDR3 protein: CASSFDRASTDTQYF
CDR3 DNA: TGTGCCAGCAGCTTTGATAGGGCTAGCACAGATACGCAGTATTTT
J gene: TRBJ2-3
clone size: NA
V gene: TRBV7-3
D gene: NA

CDR3 protein: CASSLEPGLKYGYTF
CDR3 DNA: TGTGCCAGCAGCTTAGAGCCGGGCCTTAAGTATGGCTACACCTTC
J gene: TRBJ1-2
clone size: NA
V gene: TRBV11-1
D gene: NA

CDR3 protein: CASSEEGGTGDTGELFF
CDR3 DNA: TGTGCCAGCAGTGAAGAGGGGGGAACGGGAGACACCGGGGAGCTGTTTTTT
J gene: TRBJ2-2
clone size: NA
V gene: TRBV2
D gene: NA

CDR3 protein: CASSQRHRYYEQYF
CDR3 DNA: TGTGCCAGCAGTCAACGACACCGCTACTACGAGCAGTACTTC
J gene: TRBJ2-7
clone size: NA
V gene: TRBV6-5
D gene: NA

CDR3 protein: CASSLRQRGTSGRETQYF
CDR3 DNA: TGTGCCAGCAGCTTACGTCAGAGGGGGACTAGCGGGAGGGAGACCCAGTACTTC
J gene: TRBJ2-5
clone size: NA
V gene: TRBV7-2
D gene: TRBD2

CDR3 protein: CASTATSGGAGETQYF
CDR3 DNA: TGTGCCAGCACTGCGACTAGCGGGGGGGCCGGAGAGACCCAGTACTTC
J gene: TRBJ2-5
clone size: NA
V gene: TRBV2
D gene: TRBD2

CDR3 protein: CASSLEVGVEKLFF
CDR3 DNA: TGTGCCAGCAGCTTAGAGGTCGGCGTCGAAAAACTGTTTTTT
J gene: TRBJ1-4
clone size: NA
V gene: TRBV7-9
D gene: NA

CDR3 protein: CAINPTGSSEQYF
CDR3 DNA: TGTGCCATTAATCCCACCGGGAGTTCCGAGCAGTACTTC
J gene: TRBJ2-7
clone size: once
V gene: TRBV10-3
D gene: NA

CDR3 protein: CASRFLAYTGELFF
CDR3 DNA: TGTGCCAGCAGGTTCCTAGCGTACACCGGGGAGCTGTTTTTT
J gene: TRBJ2-2
clone size: NA
V gene: TRBV7-2
D gene: NA

CDR3 protein: CASSPRGQSQGTGELFF
CDR3 DNA: TGTGCCAGCAGCCCGAGAGGACAGAGCCAAGGGACCGGGGAGCTGTTTTTT
J gene: TRBJ2-2
clone size: NA
V gene: TRBV9
D gene: NA